This T cell receptor (beta chain) was sequenced in a study of shared clonotypes between healthy human individuals. Repertoires were generated with immunoSEQ multiplex PCR, while TCRdb's copy carries only in-frame clones and drops some. The data contain about 2.1 million clones, 93% of them singletons. Naive CD8 cells, CD45RO-negative and positively selected for CCR7, excluded terminally differentiated effector memory CD45RA+ cells. Germline V gene data show CDR1 as MGHDK and CDR2 as SYGVNS. With 8 bases clipped from V and 2 bases from J, the junction kept 9 bases outside the gene matches. The CDR3 is 16 residues long.

The chain carries TRBV25-1 and TRBJ2-1; 10 positions agree with TRBD1. The source is a man between 18 and 35 years old in good health. Some clones in this sample may be carry-over from other donors' samples. Sequenced material: naive CD8+ T cells from PBMCs. For the CDR3, the DNA is TGTGCCAGCTTGGGAGCCGGGACAGGGGCCTACAATGAGCAGTTCTTC. Its translation is CASLGAGTGAYNEQFF. The full variable domain, with the rest looked up from reference TRBV25-1 and TRBJ2-1, is EADIYQTPRYLVIGTGKKITLECSQTMGHDKMYWYQQDPGMELHLIHYSYGVNSTEKGDLSSESTVSRIRTEHFPLTLESARPSHTSQYLCASLGAGTGAYNEQFFGPGTRLTVL.